The 26 T cell receptor beta chains reported below all come from one sample, sequenced in a study of TIL therapy for anti-PD-1-resistant metastatic lung cancer. This sample's time point: pre-treatment sample, taken before nivolumab and TIL therapy. This was the immunoSEQ v3 assay. The data were produced by immunoSEQ multiplex PCR, yet TCRdb's version contains in-frame clones alone and is incomplete. The sample shows nearly 60,000 clones, around 70% of them seen only once. The sequenced sample was blood, obtained at baseline. These receptors were taken from a person aged 30 to 80 with non-small cell lung cancer.

This clone has just one count. V is TRBV10-1 and J is TRBJ1-5; TRBD1 might be the D (6 bases). V dropped 4 bases and J dropped 0 bases, with 16 bases sitting between them. The CDR3 is 17 amino acids. The germline V gene encodes CDR1 WNHNN and CDR2 SYGVQD (reference sequence). This CDR3 reads CASSGKTGASSNQPQHF. The CDR3 DNA follows: TGCGCCAGCAGTGGAAAGACGGGGGCGTCTAGCAATCAGCCCCAGCATTTT.

This chain joins TRBV15 and TRBJ1-3; D gene unclear. This CDR3 region has 16 residues. Germline V gene lookup returns CDR1 LNHNV and CDR2 YYDKDF (reference sequence). Trimming left V 4 bases short and J 0 bases short, with 13 bases between. The DNA of the CDR3 is TGTGCCACCAGCAAAGGACCGCCGTTCTCTGGAAACACCATATATTTT. Amino acids: CATSKGPPFSGNTIYF.

A single count supports this clone. The CDR3 nucleotides read TGTGCCACCAGCAGTGTCAGTGGGACCTACAATGAGCAGTTCTTC. Residues: CATSSVSGTYNEQFF. The J gene is TRBJ2-1, the V gene TRBV15; D gene unclear. The CDR3 covers 15 residues. Trimming pared 3 bases from V and 2 bases from J, leaving 11 bases between. The germline CDR1 and CDR2 sequences are LNHNV and YYDKDF (reference sequence).

The chain carries TRBV28 and TRBJ1-2; D perhaps matches TRBD1 (6 bases). The CDR3 is 15 amino acids. CDR1 MDHEN and CDR2 SYDVKM come from the germline V gene. Trimming removed 3 bases from V and 3 bases from J, with 14 bases in between. DNA for the CDR3: TGTGCCAGCAGTTTCCGGCAGGGGAGCCACTATGGCTACACCTTC. This encodes CASSFRQGSHYGYTF.

The chain couples TRBV30 to TRBJ1-2; maybe TRBD1 (5 bases). The CDR3 sequence is 13 residues long. Trimming removed 1 base from V and 5 bases from J, with 11 bases in between. Germline V gives CDR1 GTSNPN, CDR2 SVGIG (reference sequence). In nucleotides, the CDR3 is TGTGCCTGGAGTGCGGGGGGAGGATATGGCTACACCTTC. Translated: CAWSAGGGYGYTF.

The V and J genes are TRBV6-5 and TRBJ2-4; 8 nucleotides match TRBD1. V shed 6 bases and J 6 bases; nucleotides not matched to a gene: 4. CDR3 length: 13 amino acids. CDR1 and CDR2 (germline): MNHEY, SVGAGI. The CDR3 region is CASRETGVNIQYF. CDR3 DNA sequence: TGTGCCAGCAGGGAGACAGGGGTAAACATTCAGTACTTC.

This chain connects TRBV5-4 to TRBJ2-5, with 11 nucleotides matching TRBD2. V shed 1 base, J shed 7 bases, and the junction held 9 bases outside the gene matches. CDR1 and CDR2 from the germline V gene are SGHNT and YYREEE (reference sequence). This CDR3 spans 16 amino acids. The CDR3 reads CASSLFSGGASATQYF. CDR3 DNA sequence: TGTGCCAGCAGCTTGTTTAGCGGGGGGGCTTCAGCGACCCAGTACTTC. Combining the CDR3 with reference TRBV5-4 and TRBJ2-5 gives the whole variable domain ETGVTQSPTHLIKTRGQQVTLRCSSQSGHNTVSWYQQALGQGPQFIFQYYREEENGRGNFPPRFSGLQFPNYSSELNVNALELDDSALYLCASSLFSGGASATQYFGPGTRLLVL.

This chain uses TRBV7-3 with TRBJ2-3, with D perhaps assigned TRBD1 or TRBD2 (5 bases each). V was trimmed by 0 bases and J by 5 bases, leaving 9 bases between them. This CDR3 region has 14 residues. CDR1 SGHTA and CDR2 FQGTGA come from the germline V gene. The CDR3, as DNA: TGTGCCAGCAGCTTAACGAGAGGGGTAGATACGCAGTATTTT. Amino acids: CASSLTRGVDTQYF.

This chain uses TRBV5-4 with TRBJ2-7, with 7 nucleotides matching TRBD1. Germline V lookup: CDR1 SGHNT, CDR2 YYREEE (reference sequence). This CDR3 is 16 amino acids long. Trimming at V came to 0 bases and at J to 3 bases, leaving 9 bases not matched to a gene. CDR3 amino acids: CASSLGGGTAFYEQYF. The DNA of the CDR3 is TGTGCCAGCAGCTTGGGAGGTGGGACAGCGTTCTACGAGCAGTACTTC.

J is TRBJ1-4 and V is TRBV7-9, with D possibly matching TRBD1 (6 bases). Trimming took 6 bases from V and 4 from J, leaving 12 bases between them. The CDR3 totals 14 residues. Looked up from germline, CDR1 is SEHNR and CDR2 is FQNEAQ (reference sequence). CDR3 residues: CASRGQGLNEKLFF. As DNA, the CDR3 is TGTGCCAGCAGGGGACAAGGGCTTAATGAAAAACTGTTTTTT.

J is TRBJ1-6 and V is TRBV7-2, with D possibly being TRBD1 (6 bases). V lost 5 bases, J lost 5 bases, and 13 bases lay in between. The CDR3 is 15 residues long. The germline V gene has CDR1 SGHTA and CDR2 FQGNSA. CDR3 nucleotide sequence: TGTGCCAGCAGCGTACCGGGACATGATAATTCACCCCTCCACTTT. Translation gives CASSVPGHDNSPLHF.

The rearrangement uses TRBV9 and TRBJ1-2; unclear D gene. The V end was cut by 0 bases, the J end by 4 bases, with 10 bases between. CDR3 size: 14 residues. The germline V gene encodes CDR1 SGDLS and CDR2 YYNGEE. The CDR3 DNA reads TGTGCCAGCAGCGTAGGGCAGTCAGGCTATGGCTACACCTTC. Translating gives CASSVGQSGYGYTF.

V and J are TRBV5-1 and TRBJ1-4, with a possible D match to TRBD1 (6 bases). The CDR3 consists of 16 residues. CDR1 and CDR2 (germline): SGHRS, YFSETQ. V dropped 5 bases and J dropped 8 bases, with 22 bases sitting between them. The CDR3 loop is CASRQGPSGVGEKLFF. Written as DNA, the CDR3 is TGCGCCAGCAGACAGGGACCGTCAGGCGTGGGGGAAAAACTGTTTTTT.

CDR3 sequence: CASSQERGTSGVQETQYF. CDR3 coding DNA: TGTGCCAGCAGCCAAGAAAGAGGGACTAGCGGGGTGCAAGAGACCCAGTACTTC. The genes are TRBV4-2 and TRBJ2-5, with 13 bases fitting TRBD2. The V and J ends lost 0 bases and 2 bases, in that order; junction bases with no gene match: 6. Germline V CDR1 and CDR2: LGHNA, YNFKEQ. This CDR3 comprises 18 residues.

The chain has TRBV28 and TRBJ1-2; TRBD1 agrees at 8 bases. The CDR3 contains 16 residues. Trimming removed 6 bases from V and 3 bases from J; junction bases left unmatched: 12. Germline V gene lookup returns CDR1 MDHEN and CDR2 SYDVKM. For the CDR3, the DNA is TGTGCCAGCAGGGTTGAAGGCAGGGGGCGCGACTATGGCTACACCTTC. It is translated as CASRVEGRGRDYGYTF.

V and J are TRBV28 and TRBJ2-7; 8 bases are shared with TRBD1. This CDR3 region has 14 residues. Trimming took 5 bases from V and 2 from J; bases not matched to a gene: 5. CDR1 is MDHEN and CDR2 is SYDVKM in the germline V gene. For the CDR3, the DNA is TGTGCCAGCAGTGGGACAGGAGAAACCTACGAGCAGTACTTC. Its translation is CASSGTGETYEQYF.

The chain links TRBV9 to TRBJ2-5; TRBD1 matches at 8 bases. The tail of the sequence fits TRBJ2-7 better, so the J call may be wrong. CDR1 and CDR2 from the germline V gene are SGDLS and YYNGEE. CDR3 length: 14 residues. This CDR3 reads CASSATGVQSEQYF. The DNA for the CDR3 is TGTGCCAGCAGCGCGACAGGGGTTCAGAGCGAGCAGTACTTC.

This clone has only a few counts. V gene TRBV6-1 combines with J gene TRBJ1-1, with a tentative D call TRBD1 (5 bases). With 4 bases removed from V and 2 bases from J, the gap between germline ends came to 14 bases. CDR1 and CDR2 (germline): MNHNS, SASEGT. The CDR3 length is 15 residues. The CDR3 sequence is CASSGGTYYNTEAFF. The DNA for the CDR3 is TGTGCCAGCAGTGGGGGGACCTACTATAACACTGAAGCTTTCTTT.

The DNA of the CDR3 is TGCGCCAGCAGCTTTACCGGGACGGGCACTGAAGCTTTCTTT. Encoded protein: CASSFTGTGTEAFF. The genes are TRBV5-1 and TRBJ1-1, with a possible D match to TRBD1 (5 bases). The germline gives CDR1 SGHRS, CDR2 YFSETQ. Trimming pared 2 bases from V and 4 bases from J, leaving 12 bases between. This CDR3 has 14 amino acids. Combining the CDR3 with reference TRBV5-1 and TRBJ1-1 gives the whole variable domain KAGVTQTPRYLIKTRGQQVTLSCSPISGHRSVSWYQQTPGQGLQFLFEYFSETQRNKGNFPGRFSGRQFSNSRSEMNVSTLELGDSALYLCASSFTGTGTEAFFGQGTRLTVV.

In its sample, this clone was seen once. The chain uses TRBV5-8 and TRBJ2-7; the D gene is possibly TRBD1 (5 bases). Germline CDR1 reads SGHTS; CDR2 reads YDEGEE. The CDR3 runs 13 residues. V was trimmed by 4 bases and J by 6 bases, leaving 14 bases between them. CDR3 in amino acids: CASSLTQGSEQYF. CDR3 in DNA: TGTGCCAGCAGCCTGACTCAGGGCAGCGAGCAGTACTTC.

This chain connects TRBV11-1 to TRBJ2-5; TRBD2 agrees at 16 bases. The CDR3 runs to 18 residues. Germline CDR1 and CDR2: SGHAT and FQDESV (reference sequence). With V trimmed by 5 bases and J by 5 bases, 11 bases remained unmatched. The CDR3 loop reads CASSPPGLAGGPRETQYF. The CDR3 bases are TGTGCCAGCAGCCCCCCGGGACTAGCGGGGGGGCCGAGGGAGACCCAGTACTTC.

This clone was found once. This chain uses TRBV5-6 with TRBJ2-5; the match to TRBD2 covers 10 bases. The J segment lost 5 bases and the V segment lost 3 bases, leaving 4 bases of the junction unmatched. The germline V gene encodes CDR1 SGHDT and CDR2 YYEEEE. There are 14 residues in the CDR3. This chain's CDR3 is CASSSSGSVETQYF. In nucleotides, the CDR3 is TGTGCCAGCAGCTCTAGCGGGAGTGTGGAGACCCAGTACTTC.

The rearrangement joins TRBV11-2 to TRBJ2-3; 8 bases are shared with TRBD1. This CDR3 region has 14 residues. V lost 5 bases to trimming and J lost 3 bases; unmatched junction nucleotides: 4. The germline V gene has CDR1 SGHAT and CDR2 FQNNGV. DNA for the CDR3: TGTGCCAGCAGCCCAGGGGGCGTAACAGATACGCAGTATTTT. Translated: CASSPGGVTDTQYF.

This chain connects TRBV4-3 to TRBJ1-1; D is unresolved. Between the trimmed V and J ends, which lost 2 bases and 1 base, there was a span of 8 bases. Germline V CDR1 and CDR2: LGHNA, YSLEER. The CDR3 consists of 14 residues. This CDR3 reads CASSQTLKNTEAFF. CDR3 in DNA: TGCGCCAGCAGCCAAACATTAAAGAACACTGAAGCTTTCTTT.

The genes are TRBV6-6 and TRBJ1-5; unclear D gene. Germline loops: CDR1 MNHNY, CDR2 SVGAGI (reference sequence). The CDR3 consists of 15 residues. The V and J ends lost 4 bases and 7 bases respectively, with 17 bases between them. CDR3 sequence reads: CASSFREHHGQPQHF. The CDR3 DNA reads as TGTGCCAGCAGTTTTCGAGAACACCATGGGCAGCCCCAGCATTTT.

This chain links TRBV28 with TRBJ2-4; 9 positions agree with TRBD2. CDR3 size: 15 residues. Trimming cost V 5 bases and J 7 bases; bases outside gene matches: 9. Germline V gene data show CDR1 as MDHEN and CDR2 as SYDVKM. The CDR3, as DNA: TGTGCCAGCAGTCTGCGGGGGGGAGGAGGGAACATTCAGTACTTC. Its protein is CASSLRGGGGNIQYF.